This T cell receptor beta chain was recovered during a study of shared T cell receptors in the human thymus. The CDR3 sequence is 15 residues long. V gave up 4 bases and J gave up 5 bases; unmatched junction bases: 7. CDR1 is SGHDN, CDR2 FVKESK, per germline. The data were produced by immunoSEQ multiplex PCR, yet TCRdb's version contains in-frame clones alone and is incomplete. The data contain approximately 490,000 clones, around three quarters of them singletons. These data also featured in a second study, about human thymus T cells. That report notes: Thymus specimens were resections from corrective heart surgery.

The sequenced sample was thymocytes. The TCR comes from a boy less than two years old with a congenital heart defect. V usage is TRBV14 and J usage is TRBJ2-3; TRBD1 matches 9 bases. CDR3 sequence reads: CASSPRDRVGDTQYF. The CDR3 DNA sequence: TGTGCCAGCAGCCCCCGGGACAGGGTGGGAGATACGCAGTATTTT.